A selection of T cell receptor beta chains follows, all from one sample in a study of identical twins. Each CDR3 protein gets one entry after TCRdb re-called the 5' RACE reads with MiXCR. The sample lists about 240,000 distinct CDR3 sequences; about 10% were seen once. The sequencing input was memory T cells sorted from blood. The receptors derive from a man aged 50 to 59 in good health. The CDR3 runs from the conserved cysteine through the conserved F or W. Each record gives: clone size, CDR3 length, D gene, J gene, V gene, CDR3 protein, CDR3 DNA. The D gene is left open where the match is weak. Rows give clone size only sometimes, using once, few, many, or a class for an expanded clone.

. | 13 | . | TRBJ2-7 | TRBV2 | CASTGTLRGEQYF | TGTGCCAGCACTGGGACGCTAAGGGGCGAGCAGTACTTC
few | 16 | TRBD1 | TRBJ2-2 | TRBV11-2 | CASSSRQGANTGELFF | TGTGCCAGCAGCTCAAGACAGGGAGCGAACACCGGGGAGCTGTTTTTT
. | 16 | . | TRBJ2-1 | TRBV11-1 | CASSFALAVSYNEQFF | TGTGCCAGCAGCTTCGCCCTAGCAGTATCTTACAATGAGCAGTTCTTC
. | 19 | TRBD1 | TRBJ1-3 | TRBV5-1 | CASSFGTGGSLSSGNTIYF | TGCGCCAGCAGCTTCGGGACAGGGGGTTCACTGAGCTCTGGAAACACCATATATTTT
. | 15 | . | TRBJ2-5 | TRBV5-1 | CASSLRVGTASHQYF | TGCGCCAGCAGCTTGCGCGTTGGGACCGCATCACACCAGTACTTC
many | 14 | TRBD1 | TRBJ1-2 | TRBV10-3 | CAISPTGTDYGYTF | TGTGCCATCAGCCCGACCGGGACAGACTATGGCTACACCTTC
few | 16 | . | TRBJ2-4 | TRBV5-8 | CASSLPVAGDGDIQYF | TGTGCCAGCAGCTTGCCCGTGGCAGGGGATGGGGACATTCAGTACTTC
many | 13 | . | TRBJ1-1 | TRBV27 | CASSPPWGGGTFF | .
many | 12 | TRBD1 | TRBJ2-7 | TRBV27 | CASRDRWYEQYF | TGTGCCAGCAGGGACAGGTGGTACGAGCAGTACTTC
many | 15 | . | TRBJ2-7 | TRBV5-1 | CASSLGPGTAGEQYF | TGCGCCAGCAGCTTAGGACCCGGGACCGCGGGAGAGCAGTACTTC
many | 15 | . | TRBJ2-4 | TRBV6-1 | CASTRDLTAKNIQYF | TGTGCCAGCACTAGGGACCTTACAGCCAAAAACATTCAGTACTTC
. | 13 | . | TRBJ2-3 | TRBV7-7 | CASSSTGAGTQYF | TGTGCCAGCAGCTCAACGGGGGCGGGAACGCAGTATTTT
many | 13 | . | TRBJ1-3 | TRBV10-3 | CAIQSGTGNTIYF | TGTGCCATACAGTCAGGGACTGGAAACACCATATATTTT
. | 15 | . | TRBJ1-2 | TRBV27 | CASSLFEGSNYGYTF | TGTGCCAGCAGTTTATTTGAGGGTAGCAACTATGGCTACACCTTC
few | 17 | . | TRBJ2-2 | TRBV4-2 | CASSQDPRVSLAGELFF | TGTGCCAGCAGCCAAGATCCCCGGGTTTCATTGGCCGGGGAGCTGTTTTTT
. | 15 | TRBD1 | TRBJ1-2 | TRBV20-1 | CSARSTGVSNYGYTF | TGCAGTGCTAGGTCCACAGGGGTTTCGAACTATGGCTACACCTTC
many | 18 | TRBD2 | TRBJ2-3 | TRBV28 | CASSFPVPSGGSTDTQYF | TGTGCCAGCAGTTTCCCGGTCCCTAGCGGGGGAAGCACAGATACGCAGTATTTT
many | 15 | TRBD2 | TRBJ2-1 | TRBV5-5 | CASSVSGGPVNEQFF | TGTGCCAGCAGCGTTAGCGGGGGGCCCGTAAATGAGCAGTTCTTC
. | 16 | TRBD2 | TRBJ2-5 | TRBV20-1 | CSAGRTSGRAGETQYF | TGCAGTGCTGGAAGGACTAGCGGGAGGGCCGGGGAGACCCAGTACTTC